Listed here is a single T cell receptor beta chain. Its antigen is unknown. Some clones are missing from TCRdb's copy, which holds only in-frame ones; the method was immunoSEQ multiplex PCR. The table records about 2.3 million clones, 85% to 95% of them present only once. Germline values: CDR1 MNHEY, CDR2 SMNVEV (reference sequence). The V end was cut by 2 bases, the J end by 12 bases, with 17 bases between. The length of the CDR3 is 13 residues. The sample originates from a study of shared clonotypes between healthy human individuals. Across the whole study: Plates per donor: three CD4 naive, three CD4 memory, two CD8 naive, one CD8 memory. The study's findings and limits: Naive CD4 clonotypes were shared across several donors at roughly 5.5%.

The V gene is TRBV27, the J gene TRBJ2-7; no reliable D call. Sequencing input: naive CD4+ T cells from PBMCs. The sample's subset: CD45RA+ positively selected. The TCR was taken from a young man in good health. Some clones in this sample may be carry-over from other donors' samples. CDR3: CASSLGLRSLVYF. In nucleotides, the CDR3 is TGTGCCAGCAGTTTAGGGTTAAGGAGTTTGGTGTACTTC.